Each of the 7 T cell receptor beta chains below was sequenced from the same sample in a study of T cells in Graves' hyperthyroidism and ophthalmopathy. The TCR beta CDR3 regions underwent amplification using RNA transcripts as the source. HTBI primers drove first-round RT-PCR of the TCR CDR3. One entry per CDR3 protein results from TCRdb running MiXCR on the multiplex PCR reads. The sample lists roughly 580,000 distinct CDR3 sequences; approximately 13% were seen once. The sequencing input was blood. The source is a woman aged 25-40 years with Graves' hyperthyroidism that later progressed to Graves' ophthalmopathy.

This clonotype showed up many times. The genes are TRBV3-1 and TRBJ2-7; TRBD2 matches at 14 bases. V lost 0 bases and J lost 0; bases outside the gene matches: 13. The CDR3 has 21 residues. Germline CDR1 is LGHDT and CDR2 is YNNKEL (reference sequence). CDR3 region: CASSQDLISGLAGGSSYEQYF. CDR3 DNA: TGTGCCAGCAGCCAAGATCTAATCTCCGGACTAGCGGGAGGCAGCTCCTACGAGCAGTACTTC.

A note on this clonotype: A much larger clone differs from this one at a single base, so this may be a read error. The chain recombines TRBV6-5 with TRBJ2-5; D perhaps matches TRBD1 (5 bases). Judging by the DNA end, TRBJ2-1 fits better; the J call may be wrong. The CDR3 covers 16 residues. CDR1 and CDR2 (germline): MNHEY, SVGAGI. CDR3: CASSLATRELQETQFF. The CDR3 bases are TGTGCCAGCAGTTTGGCCACCAGGGAACTCCAAGAGACCCAGTTCTTC.

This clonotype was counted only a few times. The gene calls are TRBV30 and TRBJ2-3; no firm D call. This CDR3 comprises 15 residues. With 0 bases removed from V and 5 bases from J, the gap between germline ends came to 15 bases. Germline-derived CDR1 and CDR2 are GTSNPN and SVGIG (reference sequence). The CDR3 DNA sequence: TGTGCCTGGAGTGTACTTGAACGTTATCTAGATACGCAGTATTTT. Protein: CAWSVLERYLDTQYF.

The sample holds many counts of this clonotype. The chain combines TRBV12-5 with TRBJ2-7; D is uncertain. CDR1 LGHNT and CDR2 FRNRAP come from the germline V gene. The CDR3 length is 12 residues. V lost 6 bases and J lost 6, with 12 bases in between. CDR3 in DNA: TGTGCTAGTGGAGTCCCACAAGCCGAGCAGTACTTC. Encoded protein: CASGVPQAEQYF.

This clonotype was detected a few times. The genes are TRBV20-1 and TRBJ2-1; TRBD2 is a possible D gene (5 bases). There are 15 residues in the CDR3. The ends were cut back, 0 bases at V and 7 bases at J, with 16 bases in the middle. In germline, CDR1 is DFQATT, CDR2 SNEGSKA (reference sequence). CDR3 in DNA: TGCAGTGCTAGAGATCCTAGCCTCCTGAGAAATGAGCAGTTCTTC. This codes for CSARDPSLLRNEQFF.

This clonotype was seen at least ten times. CDR3 amino acids: CASSLMSMGLAGDNEQFF. The DNA for the CDR3 is TGTGCCAGCAGCTTAATGTCTATGGGACTAGCAGGAGACAATGAGCAGTTCTTC. J is TRBJ2-1 and V is TRBV7-3; 9 bases agree with TRBD2. This CDR3 has 18 amino acids. Germline V gene sequence: CDR1 SGHTA, CDR2 FQGTGA. V lost 1 base to trimming and J lost 5 bases; unmatched junction nucleotides: 12. Filled out from reference TRBV7-3 and TRBJ2-1, the complete variable domain reads GAGVSQTPSNKVTEKGKYVELRCDPISGHTALYWYRQSLGQGPEFLIYFQGTGAADDSGLPNDRFFAVRPEGSVSTLKIQRTERGDSAVYLCASSLMSMGLAGDNEQFFGPGTRLTVL.

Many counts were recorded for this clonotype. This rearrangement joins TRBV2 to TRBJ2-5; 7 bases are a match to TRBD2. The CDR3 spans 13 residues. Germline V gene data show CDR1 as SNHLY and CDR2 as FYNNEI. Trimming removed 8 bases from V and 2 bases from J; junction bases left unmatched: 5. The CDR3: CASSGTTQETQYF. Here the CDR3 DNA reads TGTGCCAGCTCCGGGACTACGCAAGAGACCCAGTACTTC. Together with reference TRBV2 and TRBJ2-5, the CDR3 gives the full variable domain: EPEVTQTPSHQVTQMGQEVILRCVPISNHLYFYWYRQILGQKVEFLVSFYNNEISEKSEIFDDQFSVERPDGSNFTLKIRSTKLEDSAMYFCASSGTTQETQYFGPGTRLLVL.